The clone carrying this T cell receptor (beta chain) was counted only a few times. As yet, its antigen is unknown. CDR3 length: 15 amino acids. V dropped 6 bases and J dropped 3 bases, with 18 bases sitting between them. Germline V gene data show CDR1 as SGHRS and CDR2 as YFSETQ. These data are taken from a study of OX40 agonist ivuxolimab in advanced cancers. The wider study: Patients were dosed with the agonistic anti-OX40 (CD134) antibody ivuxolimab. The study, taken as a whole, reports: Patients who responded partially at 0.1-3.0 mg/kg showed clonal expansion ranking among the lowest.

Repertoires were generated with immunoSEQ multiplex PCR, while TCRdb's copy carries only in-frame clones and drops some. The sample lists 55,000 to 75,000 clones; about 89% were seen once. This specimen consisted of CD4+ or CD8+ T cells sorted from blood, obtained in a trial of the OX40 agonist ivuxolimab. The chain couples TRBV5-1 to TRBJ1-1; D remains ambiguous. The receptor's source is an adult with an advanced solid tumor such as melanoma, head and neck, liver or kidney cancer. The CDR3 is CASTVGWGSDTEAFF. The CDR3 region has the DNA TGCGCCAGCACCGTGGGGTGGGGATCGGACACTGAAGCTTTCTTT.